These T cell receptor beta chains were read from a single sample in a study of blood T cell repertoires in COVID-19. Assay used: immunoSEQ multiplex PCR; TCRdb lists only in-frame clones, some missing. Of under 50,000 clones in the sample, about 89% are singletons; the top ten hold less than 8%. The sequencing input was peripheral blood. These receptors were collected from a man between 70 and 80 years old with active COVID-19. Both conserved end residues are part of each CDR3. A D gene is named only where the DNA matches it firmly. The listing skips clone size in some rows; elsewhere it reads once, few, many or a size class.

V: TRBV6-5
J: TRBJ2-7
size: .
D: .
DNA: TGTGCCAGCAGTTACCAATCGAAGATTGGGCCCTACGAGCAGTACTTC
CDR3: CASSYQSKIGPYEQYF

V: TRBV30
J: TRBJ1-1
size: .
D: .
DNA: TGTGCCTGGAGTGGTTGGGGGGGGAACACTGAAGCTTTCTTT
CDR3: CAWSGWGGNTEAFF

V: TRBV29-1
J: TRBJ2-1
size: .
D: TRBD1
DNA: TGCACCACGATGACAGGGTACAATGAGCAGTTCTTC
CDR3: CTTMTGYNEQFF

V: TRBV18
J: TRBJ1-4
size: .
D: TRBD1
DNA: TGTGCCAGCTCAATCCGGGACAGGGATGAAAAACTGTTTTTT
CDR3: CASSIRDRDEKLFF

V: TRBV7-9
J: TRBJ1-1
size: once
D: .
DNA: TGTGCCAGCAGCCCCATTGGAGAGAACACTGAAGCTTTCTTT
CDR3: CASSPIGENTEAFF

V: TRBV11-2
J: TRBJ2-7
size: few
D: TRBD1
DNA: TGTGCCAGCAGCCTAAGACAGGGTCACGAGCAGTACTTC
CDR3: CASSLRQGHEQYF

V: TRBV10-3
J: TRBJ1-5
size: .
D: .
DNA: TGTGCCATCAGTGAGTCGGACGGGAATAGCAATCAGCCCCAGCATTTT
CDR3: CAISESDGNSNQPQHF

V: TRBV5-4
J: TRBJ2-2
size: .
D: .
DNA: TGTGCCAGCAGCACAGCGGTACTCAACACCGGGGAGCTGTTTTTT
CDR3: CASSTAVLNTGELFF

V: TRBV4-2
J: TRBJ2-1
size: .
D: TRBD2
DNA: TGTGCCAGCAGCCACCCCGGGACTAGCGGGGGTAATGAGCAGTTCTTC
CDR3: CASSHPGTSGGNEQFF

V: TRBV7-8
J: TRBJ1-5
size: .
D: .
DNA: TGTGCCAGCAGCCTCCCCAGGGAGGGTCAGCCCCAGCATTTT
CDR3: CASSLPREGQPQHF

V: TRBV28
J: TRBJ1-5
size: .
D: .
DNA: TGTGCCAGCAGTCCTCCAGGGGCGCGGGCTCAGCCCCAGCATTTT
CDR3: CASSPPGARAQPQHF

V: TRBV6-9
J: TRBJ2-7
size: .
D: TRBD1
DNA: TGTGCCAACCCGGGACAGGGACTCTACGAGCAGTACTTC
CDR3: CANPGQGLYEQYF

V: TRBV19
J: TRBJ1-5
size: .
D: .
DNA: TGTGCCAGTAGTATAAGGACCGGGGTAGGGCCCCAGCATTTT
CDR3: CASSIRTGVGPQHF

V: TRBV7-2
J: TRBJ2-7
size: .
D: .
DNA: TGTGCCAGCAGCTCGTCTACTAGCATCTACGAGCAGTACTTC
CDR3: CASSSSTSIYEQYF

V: TRBV28
J: TRBJ1-4
size: .
D: TRBD1
DNA: TGTGCCAGCAGTCCCGGACAGGGCACACCTAATGAAAAACTGTTTTTT
CDR3: CASSPGQGTPNEKLFF

V: TRBV12-3/TRBV12-4
J: TRBJ2-1
size: once
D: .
DNA: TGTGCCAGCAGGGGGACGGGGGACGGGGAGCAGTTCTTC
CDR3: CASRGTGDGEQFF

V: TRBV4-3
J: TRBJ1-5
size: .
D: TRBD1
DNA: TGCGCCAGCAGCCAAGAGTGGCAGGGGGGTTGGTCCCAGCATTTT
CDR3: CASSQEWQGGWSQHF

V: TRBV7-2
J: TRBJ1-6
size: .
D: TRBD1
DNA: TGTGCCAGCAGCTCGGGACAGTATAATTCACCCCTCCACTTT
CDR3: CASSSGQYNSPLHF

V: TRBV2
J: TRBJ1-2
size: .
D: .
DNA: TGTGCCAGCAGTGAAGGGATCAGGATCTATGTCTACACCTTC
CDR3: CASSEGIRIYVYTF

V: TRBV5-6
J: TRBJ1-5
size: .
D: .
DNA: TGTGCCAGCAGCGCCGGAGCCAATCAGCCCCAGCATTTT
CDR3: CASSAGANQPQHF

V: TRBV25-1
J: TRBJ2-2
size: .
D: .
DNA: TGTGCCAGCACCCCCTGGACAAGTCAGGGCGGGGAGCTGTTTTTT
CDR3: CASTPWTSQGGELFF

V: TRBV3-1/TRBV3-2
J: TRBJ2-7
size: .
D: TRBD1
DNA: TGTGCCAGCAGCCTCCAGGGGGCTGGGGGCTACGAGCAGTACTTC
CDR3: CASSLQGAGGYEQYF

V: TRBV27
J: TRBJ2-3
size: .
D: TRBD2
DNA: TGTGCCAGCAGTTTACTGTCCGGGACTAGCGGGGGGGCCCGAGATACGCAGTATTTT
CDR3: CASSLLSGTSGGARDTQYF

V: TRBV28
J: TRBJ1-5
size: .
D: .
DNA: TGTGCCAGCACTTCACCGTGGGGGACACCTAATAGCAATCAGCCCCAGCATTTT
CDR3: CASTSPWGTPNSNQPQHF

V: TRBV5-5
J: TRBJ2-5
size: few
D: .
DNA: TGTGCCAGCAGCACTCCTGGACGGACACAAGAGACCCAGTACTTC
CDR3: CASSTPGRTQETQYF

V: TRBV5-1
J: TRBJ1-1
size: few
D: .
DNA: TGCGCCAGCAGCACACAGGGAGAAGTAAACACTGAAGCTTTCTTT
CDR3: CASSTQGEVNTEAFF

V: TRBV7-9
J: TRBJ2-1
size: once
D: .
DNA: TGTGCCAGCAGCTCGCAGGGAAAGGAGCAGTTCTTC
CDR3: CASSSQGKEQFF

V: TRBV28
J: TRBJ2-1
size: .
D: TRBD2
DNA: TGTGCCAGCAGCCTAGAGCGGGGGCTAAACAATGAGCAGTTCTTC
CDR3: CASSLERGLNNEQFF

V: TRBV3-1/TRBV3-2
J: TRBJ2-3
size: .
D: TRBD2
DNA: TGTGCCAGCAGCCTCGCGGGACTAGATGTGGATACGCAGTATTTT
CDR3: CASSLAGLDVDTQYF

V: TRBV13
J: TRBJ2-1
size: .
D: .
DNA: TGTGCCAGCAGCTTAGCAGGGTTGGCAATCAATGAGCAGTTCTTC
CDR3: CASSLAGLAINEQFF

V: TRBV4-1
J: TRBJ2-1
size: .
D: TRBD2
DNA: TGCGCCAGCAGCCAAGTGTCTAGCGGGGGGGCAGGCTACAATGAGCAGTTCTTC
CDR3: CASSQVSSGGAGYNEQFF

V: TRBV4-1
J: TRBJ2-3
size: .
D: TRBD2
DNA: TGCGCCAGCAGCCAAGATGGGACTAGGCACACAGATACGCAGTATTTT
CDR3: CASSQDGTRHTDTQYF

V: TRBV5-1
J: TRBJ2-2
size: .
D: TRBD1
DNA: TGCGCCAGCAGGGTCACAGGGGAGTGGACCGGGGAGCTGTTTTTT
CDR3: CASRVTGEWTGELFF

V: TRBV6-5
J: TRBJ1-2
size: .
D: .
DNA: TGTGCCAGCAGTTACTCGAGCCCGCCGGGGCGGGAAGGCTACACCTTC
CDR3: CASSYSSPPGREGYTF

V: TRBV10-3
J: TRBJ1-2
size: .
D: TRBD1
DNA: TGTGCCATCAGTGAGCGCCGGACAGGGGATGGCTACACCTTC
CDR3: CAISERRTGDGYTF

V: TRBV5-1
J: TRBJ2-3
size: .
D: .
DNA: TGCGCCAGCAGCTTGGGGGGCCGCAGCACAGATACGCAGTATTTT
CDR3: CASSLGGRSTDTQYF

V: TRBV14
J: TRBJ1-6
size: .
D: .
DNA: TGTGCCAGCAGCCCCTTAGGGGATTCACCCCTCCACTTT
CDR3: CASSPLGDSPLHF

V: TRBV15
J: TRBJ2-3
size: .
D: TRBD1
DNA: TGTGCCACCAGCAGGGGCAGGGGGACAGATACGCAGTATTTT
CDR3: CATSRGRGTDTQYF

V: TRBV7-3
J: TRBJ2-5
size: .
D: TRBD2
DNA: TGTGCCAGCAGCCTAGGACTAGCGGGGCGCAGGGAGACCCAGTACTTC
CDR3: CASSLGLAGRRETQYF

V: TRBV2
J: TRBJ1-1
size: .
D: TRBD1
DNA: TGTGCCAGCAGGGGACAGCCCGAGAACACTGAAGCTTTCTTT
CDR3: CASRGQPENTEAFF

V: TRBV5-1
J: TRBJ2-7
size: .
D: .
DNA: TGCGCCAGCAGCCCCCAGGGAATGAGCTCCTACGAGCAGTACTTC
CDR3: CASSPQGMSSYEQYF

V: TRBV5-1
J: TRBJ1-2
size: .
D: .
DNA: TGCGCCAGCAGCTTTGGGGCCGGGGGAGGATATGGCTACACCTTC
CDR3: CASSFGAGGGYGYTF

V: TRBV18
J: TRBJ1-6
size: .
D: .
DNA: TGTGCCAGCTCACGTTCGCAGGGTTCCGATTCACCCCTCCACTTT
CDR3: CASSRSQGSDSPLHF

V: TRBV19
J: TRBJ2-5
size: .
D: TRBD1
DNA: TGTGCCAGTAGGGGACAGGGTACAGAGACCCAGTACTTC
CDR3: CASRGQGTETQYF

V: TRBV30
J: TRBJ2-5
size: .
D: .
DNA: TGTGCCTGGAGTGGGTCCAGGGAACAGACCCAGTACTTC
CDR3: CAWSGSREQTQYF

V: TRBV10-2
J: TRBJ2-1
size: once
D: .
DNA: TGCGCCAGCAGTGAGTCGAACCGTGATAGGTTCTTC
CDR3: CASSESNRDRFF

V: TRBV5-1
J: TRBJ1-5
size: .
D: TRBD1
DNA: TGCGCCAGCAGCTCTGGGACAGGGATCAACCAGCCCCAGCATTTT
CDR3: CASSSGTGINQPQHF

V: TRBV7-9
J: TRBJ2-1
size: .
D: .
DNA: TGTGCCAGCAGCTTAGGAGGGGGAACCTACAATGAGCAGTTCTTC
CDR3: CASSLGGGTYNEQFF

V: TRBV7-8
J: TRBJ1-2
size: .
D: .
DNA: TGTGCCAGCAGCTTAAGTGAACATAACTATGGCTACACCTTC
CDR3: CASSLSEHNYGYTF

V: TRBV4-3
J: TRBJ2-1
size: .
D: TRBD1
DNA: TGCGCCAGCAGCCAAGGACCGGGACAGAGTCACAATGAGCAGTTCTTC
CDR3: CASSQGPGQSHNEQFF

V: TRBV6-9
J: TRBJ2-7
size: few
D: .
DNA: TGTGCCAGCAGTTACCGCCGACTACCCGCCGGGGGGTACTTC
CDR3: CASSYRRLPAGGYF

V: TRBV5-1
J: TRBJ2-1
size: .
D: TRBD1
DNA: TGCGCCAGCAGCTCTAGACAGGGGTCCGGAAATGAGCAGTTCTTC
CDR3: CASSSRQGSGNEQFF

V: TRBV3-1/TRBV3-2
J: TRBJ2-7
size: .
D: TRBD1
DNA: TGTGCCAGCAGCCAAGTCCCGGGACAGGGGGTCTACGAGCAGTACTTC
CDR3: CASSQVPGQGVYEQYF

V: TRBV20-1
J: TRBJ2-1
size: .
D: .
DNA: TGCAGTGCTAGTCCCCGGGTTCAGAAAACGTTCGATGAGCAGTTCTTC
CDR3: CSASPRVQKTFDEQFF

V: TRBV11-2
J: TRBJ1-2
size: .
D: TRBD1
DNA: TGTGCCAGCAGCCTAACTCCTGGACAGGCTAACTATGGCTACACCTTC
CDR3: CASSLTPGQANYGYTF

V: TRBV29-1
J: TRBJ2-1
size: .
D: TRBD2
DNA: TGCAGCGTTGAGGCGGGGGGGCGCTACAATGAGCAGTTCTTC
CDR3: CSVEAGGRYNEQFF

V: TRBV11-2
J: TRBJ2-1
size: .
D: TRBD1
DNA: TGTGCCAGCAGCAGCTTCGGCCCCTCCGCAGGGGGACAGAATGAGCAGTTCTTC
CDR3: CASSSFGPSAGGQNEQFF

V: TRBV3-1/TRBV3-2
J: TRBJ1-5
size: .
D: TRBD1
DNA: TGTGCCAGCAGCCAGGGGACAGGGGGCAATCAGCCCCAGCATTTT
CDR3: CASSQGTGGNQPQHF

V: TRBV30
J: TRBJ1-2
size: .
D: .
DNA: TGTGCCTCCCCCGCGGGCGGGGAGGGCTATGGCTACACCTTC
CDR3: CASPAGGEGYGYTF

V: TRBV11-3
J: TRBJ2-2
size: .
D: .
DNA: TGTGCCAGCAGCTCGGGGGGCAACGGGGAGCTGTTTTTT
CDR3: CASSSGGNGELFF